A selection of T cell receptor beta chains follows, all from one sample in a study of blood T cells in healthy people across ages. TCRdb ran MiXCR on the 5' RACE reads and lists one entry per CDR3 protein. The sample lists 1,500,000 or so distinct CDR3 sequences; roughly 59% were seen once. The material sequenced was blood. These receptors were collected from a man between 18 and 35 years old in good health. The CDR3 runs from the conserved cysteine through the conserved F or W. D genes are given only for firm matches. Where a row states a size, it is once, few, many or the class of an expanded clone; other rows omit it.

D	size	V	J	DNA	CDR3
.	.	TRBV29-1	TRBJ2-1	TGCAGCGCCGTCATAGACACGGAAGTAGTTAATGAGCAGTTCTTC	CSAVIDTEVVNEQFF
.	once	TRBV7-9	TRBJ2-7	TGTGCCAGCAGCAGTCTGGACAGCGTATCGGACGAGCAGTACTTC	CASSSLDSVSDEQYF
TRBD2	.	TRBV7-9	TRBJ2-1	TGTGTCAGCAGCCTGGACTGGGGGGGACCCCAGCAGTTCTTC	CVSSLDWGGPQQFF
TRBD2	.	TRBV7-2	TRBJ2-3	TGTGCCAGCAGCTTATCAGCGGGAGGGTACACAGATACGCTGTATTTT	CASSLSAGGYTDTLYF
.	.	TRBV27	TRBJ2-3	TGTGCCAGCAGTTTGGTGGGAGAAGGATCCGTTCGCACAGATACGCAGTATTTT	CASSLVGEGSVRTDTQYF
TRBD2	few	TRBV5-4	TRBJ2-1	TGTGCCAGCAGCTCAGCCGGCGGGAGCTCCTACAATGAGCAGTTCTTC	CASSSAGGSSYNEQFF
TRBD2	.	TRBV20-1	TRBJ2-1	TGCAGTGCCTGGCTGGCGGGAGGGCGAAATGAGCAGTTCTTC	CSAWLAGGRNEQFF
.	.	TRBV15	TRBJ2-1	TGTGCCACCAGCAGGGACGGGACGACCTACAATGAGCAGTTCTTC	CATSRDGTTYNEQFF
.	.	TRBV7-9	TRBJ1-5	TGTGCCAGCAGCTCCAACAGGCAGCCCCAGCATTTT	CASSSNRQPQHF
.	.	TRBV10-3	TRBJ2-5	TGTGCCATCAGTGACCCGCCGGGTTTGGAGACCCAGTACTTC	CAISDPPGLETQYF
TRBD1	.	TRBV4-2	TRBJ1-5	TGTGCCAGCAGCCAAGACCCCGGGACAGGGTTTTTGAGTCAGCCCCAGCATTTT	CASSQDPGTGFLSQPQHF
.	.	TRBV12-3/TRBV12-4	TRBJ1-6	TGTGCCAGCAGTTTGAAGGGGGATTCACCCCTCCACTTT	CASSLKGDSPLHF
TRBD1	few	TRBV27	TRBJ2-4	TGTGCCAGCAGGTCCTCAGGGGGCTTTGGCAAAAACATTCAGTACTTC	CASRSSGGFGKNIQYF
TRBD2	.	TRBV27	TRBJ2-7	TGTGCCAGCAGTTTAATGGGGGGGAATAGCGAGCAGTACTTC	CASSLMGGNSEQYF
TRBD2	.	TRBV20-1	TRBJ2-3	TGCAGTGCTCGAGCGGGAGGGTTAGATACGCAGTATTTT	CSARAGGLDTQYF
TRBD2	few	TRBV28	TRBJ2-7	TGTGCCAGCAGTTCGCTGACTAGCGGGAGTGTAGACGAGCAGTACTTC	CASSSLTSGSVDEQYF
TRBD1	once	TRBV10-3	TRBJ2-5	TGTGCCATCAGTGATACAGGGGCCCTATTGGGGGAGCAGTACTTC	CAISDTGALLGEQYF
.	.	TRBV11-2	TRBJ2-3	TGTGCCAGCAGCTTAGGCCTGCCGCGACTAGTTGGGCGCACAGATACGCAGTATTTT	CASSLGLPRLVGRTDTQYF
.	few	TRBV29-1	TRBJ2-2	TGCAGCGTTGATGGGGAACCGAACACCGGGGAGCTGTTTTTT	CSVDGEPNTGELFF
.	.	TRBV15	TRBJ1-5	TGTGCCACCAGCAGAGATTGGGGGGGCGGGCGGCCCCAGCATTTT	CATSRDWGGGRPQHF
.	.	TRBV7-7	TRBJ2-2	TGTGCTAGCAGCTTAAGGGGGGCTGCCGGGGAGCTGTTTTTT	CASSLRGAAGELFF
TRBD2	.	TRBV27	TRBJ2-5	TGTGCCAGCAGCCTGATAGCGGGAGAGGAGACCCAGTACTTC	CASSLIAGEETQYF
.	.	TRBV29-1	TRBJ1-2	TGCAGCGTTGGAGGGAGGGGCTACTCCGATGGCTACACCTTC	CSVGGRGYSDGYTF
TRBD2	.	TRBV10-3	TRBJ2-1	TGTGCCATCAGTGACAGCGGGGTAGCGGAGCAGTTCTTC	CAISDSGVAEQFF
.	few	TRBV6-1	TRBJ2-3	TGTGCCAGCAGTAAAGGTGGGGCAGATACGCAGTATTTT	CASSKGGADTQYF
TRBD1	.	TRBV5-5	TRBJ2-4	TGTGCCAGCAGCCTCTGGACAGGAAAAAACATTCAGTACTTC	CASSLWTGKNIQYF
.	.	TRBV15	TRBJ2-7	TGTGCCACCAGCAGAGATCGCACGGGGTTTTCCTCCTACGAGCAGTACTTC	CATSRDRTGFSSYEQYF
.	.	TRBV20-1	TRBJ2-7	TGCAGTGCTAAAGGTTCCGGTGGGCGGGCACAATACTACGAGCAGTACTTC	CSAKGSGGRAQYYEQYF
.	.	TRBV4-1	TRBJ2-5	TGCGCCAGCAGCCAACTCCCTTCGCTAGTACAAGAGACCCAGTACTTC	CASSQLPSLVQETQYF
.	once	TRBV14	TRBJ2-7	TGTGCCAGCAGCCAATCGCAGGGGTGGGACGAGCAGTACTTC	CASSQSQGWDEQYF
.	.	TRBV29-1	TRBJ2-7	TGCAGCGCAGTCAGGGGTGGGTACGAGCAGTACTTC	CSAVRGGYEQYF
.	.	TRBV7-8	TRBJ2-2	TGTGCCAGCAGCCCCCTTGACAAGAACACCGGGGAGCTGTTTTTT	CASSPLDKNTGELFF
TRBD1	once	TRBV7-9	TRBJ2-2	TGTGCCACCGGGGACAGGAACACCGGGGAGCTGTTTTTT	CATGDRNTGELFF
TRBD1	.	TRBV7-9	TRBJ2-5	TGTGCCAGCAGTGCAACCACGGGACAGGGAATTCCTACGTTGTACTTC	CASSATTGQGIPTLYF
.	.	TRBV5-1	TRBJ2-5	TGCGCCAGCAGCTTTCGGACTAACCCATGGGAGACCCAGTACTTC	CASSFRTNPWETQYF
TRBD1	.	TRBV28	TRBJ2-7	TGTGCCAGCAGCGCTTCGACAGGGGACGAGCAGTACTTC	CASSASTGDEQYF
TRBD2	.	TRBV7-9	TRBJ2-1	TGTGCCAGCAGCCTCCACAGTGATTGGAGCGGGAGTTACAATGAGCAGTTCTTC	CASSLHSDWSGSYNEQFF
.	.	TRBV4-3	TRBJ2-1	TGCGCCAGCAGCCAAGATGTAGTTTTTGAGCAGTTCTTC	CASSQDVVFEQFF
.	.	TRBV27	TRBJ2-1	TGTGCCAGCAGTTTATCCTCCGTTGGCTTTGTCGATGAGCAGTTCTTC	CASSLSSVGFVDEQFF
.	.	TRBV6-2/TRBV6-3	TRBJ2-3	TGTGCCAGCAGTGCTGACTATTATACGCAGTATTTT	CASSADYYTQYF
.	.	TRBV4-3	TRBJ2-3	TGCGCCAGCAGCCAAGATTCAACGGGGGTTGGGGATACGCAGTATTTT	CASSQDSTGVGDTQYF
TRBD1	.	TRBV7-6	TRBJ2-3	TGTGCCAGCAGCCCTTCCGGGACAGGGGATACAGATACGCAGTATTTT	CASSPSGTGDTDTQYF
TRBD2	few	TRBV10-3	TRBJ2-1	TGTGCCATCAGTGAGGAGACTAGCCGTTACAATGAGCAGTTCTTC	CAISEETSRYNEQFF
TRBD1	.	TRBV12-3/TRBV12-4	TRBJ1-2	TGTGCCAGCAGTTCGGGGACAGGGGACCCCTATGGCTACACCTTC	CASSSGTGDPYGYTF
.	.	TRBV20-1	TRBJ1-1	TGCAGTGCTAAAGGGGCCATAAACACGGATGAAGCTTTCTTT	CSAKGAINTDEAFF
.	.	TRBV5-1	TRBJ2-6	TGCGCCAGCAGCTCCCCGGACAGGGCCAACGTCCTGACTTTC	CASSSPDRANVLTF
.	few	TRBV10-3	TRBJ2-3	TGTGCCATCAGTGTTTCGATGGACTCCACAGATACGCAGTATTTT	CAISVSMDSTDTQYF
TRBD2	few	TRBV20-1	TRBJ2-5	TGCAGTGCTAGCGCTCCCGGCGGGGGACTAGCGGACCAAGAGACCCAGTACTTC	CSASAPGGGLADQETQYF
.	.	TRBV6-6	TRBJ2-5	TGTGCCAGCAGTTATGGGCCTCGTCTGGGGACCCAGTACTTC	CASSYGPRLGTQYF